The subject of this entry is one T cell receptor (beta chain). Its antigen is unknown. Base quality data are lacking; no much larger clone is found one base away. These data originate in a study of Ad26.COV2.S vaccination and SARS-CoV-2 variants (dated by TCRdb to the early 2020s). Background on the whole study: Donors in the vaccine arm were drawn from COV1001, a phase I-IIa trial of Ad26.COV2.S in healthy adults that was multicentre, randomized, double-blind and placebo-controlled. Ad26.COV2.S was administered intramuscularly at a dose of 5x10^10 or 1x10^11 viral particles, either as one shot or as two shots given 56 days apart. TCRbeta repertoire sequencing served as the tool for gauging how specific and how broad the SARS-CoV-2-reactive T cell receptors were following Ad26.COV2.S vaccination. A total of some 30 samples were included in the TCR-sequenced set, comprising some 20 Ad26.COV2.S vaccine recipients, 5 placebo recipients and 8 SARS-CoV-2 convalescent individuals. Trial participants were randomized into five groups of five, in which low-dose or high-dose Ad26.COV2.S was given once or twice, or placebo was given on both occasions. Investigators remained blinded to trial group allocation during experiments and outcome assessment. The paper as a whole reports these results and caveats: Vaccine and placebo recipients had comparable non-spike TCR breadth, which fits with the vaccine containing only spike. After vaccination, substantial breadth of spike-specific CD8+ and CD4+ T cell responses was reported. Compared with placebo recipients, Ad26.COV2.S recipients showed higher spike-specific TCR breadth (P = 0.0014). The authors noted that total T cell responses may have been underestimated by the TCR breadth and depth analyses. The study lacked the statistical power to compare responses across vaccine doses or regimens.

The immunoSEQ Assay was used to sequence TCRbeta CDR3 regions. After extraction, genomic DNA underwent amplification by bias-controlled multiplex PCR, followed by high-throughput sequencing. The paper's processing steps were these. To quantify the absolute abundance of every unique TCRbeta CDR3 region, sequences were collapsed and filtered. T cell fraction was estimated by normalizing TCRbeta template counts to usable DNA, with usable DNA measured through amplification of reference genes found in all nucleated cells. Repertoire TCRs were annotated as SARS-CoV-2-specific when V gene, CDR3 amino acid sequence and J gene were exactly matched to a known reactive TCR set. The reference SARS-CoV-2 TCR set was derived from MIRA and filtered for enrichment in COVID-19-positive ImmuneCODE repertoires, a step that removed public or cross-reactive TCRs. Drawing on the MIRA antigens, annotated TCRs were analysed further at the level of specific ORF or position within ORF. Breadth was defined as annotated unique rearrangements over total unique productive rearrangements; depth was the summed frequency of those rearrangements. Two-sided Wilcoxon rank-sum tests were applied when comparing TCR breadth between groups. The immuneACCESS repertoire file appears here via TCRdb, limited to in-frame rearrangements. These files lack a portion of the clones; in checked studies, under half of the deficit traces to unresolved V genes, and the cause of the others is not known. That table supplies the V and J calls and clone size; D and trimming were determined from the DNA. This sample is represented by roughly 510,000 clones; approximately 88% of them were singletons. The ten largest clonotypes hold more than 10% of the sample.

Relative to germline, V is 6 bases shorter and J is 6 bases shorter, with 14 bases between their ends. In the germline V gene, CDR1 corresponds to SGHAT and CDR2 to FQNNGV. Including cysteine and phenylalanine, the CDR3 has 13 amino acids. The entry retains the CDR3 DNA only, 39 bases that are in frame from base 1. The treatment or condition label of this sample denotes: over 15 received Ad26.COV2.S at low or high dose, single or two shots; five or six received placebo; per-sample allocation not given. For vaccine and placebo recipients, the sequenced repertoires came from samples collected on day 63 after the first injection. In Cohort 1b, roughly 26 adults aged 18-55 years were enrolled at a single site in Boston, USA, between 29 July and 7 August 2020. As a vaccine, Ad26.COV2.S was a replication-incompetent adenovirus type 26 vector that expressed a prefusion-stabilized SARS-CoV-2 spike protein derived from the original Wuhan strain.

The receptor was derived from a person between 18 and 59 years old who received the Ad26.COV2.S COVID-19 vaccine or a placebo. Recombination joined TRBV11-2 with TRBJ1-1; confidence is insufficient to name the D gene. This specimen consisted of peripheral blood, obtained in a trial of Ad26.COV2.S vaccine versus placebo. Read as DNA, the sequence is TGTGCCAGCAGTCCAGCTATACTCTCTGAAGCTTTCTTT. Its coded protein is CASSPAILSEAFF.